This TCR beta chain was sequenced during a study of T cells after yellow fever vaccination. Germline CDR1 SNHLY, CDR2 FYNNEI. The CDR3 extends over 16 amino acids. Trimming removed 5 bases at V and 2 bases at J, with 16 bases between. This clonotype was counted between two and nine times. 5'RACE template switching added a universal primer site and UMIs to TCR cDNA. TCRdb passed the 5' RACE reads through MiXCR, listing each CDR3 protein once. The table lists roughly 340,000 distinct CDR3 sequences, 3% to 4.5% of them singletons. The source is a man younger than 35 who received the YFV17D yellow fever vaccine. The source material was PBMCs, sampled 5 days after the yellow fever booster vaccination. The gene calls are TRBV2 and TRBJ2-4, with D perhaps matching TRBD1 (5 bases). The CDR3 sequence: CASSFRMMGPKNIQYF. CDR3 nucleotide sequence: TGTGCCAGCAGTTTTCGAATGATGGGGCCCAAAAACATTCAGTACTTC.